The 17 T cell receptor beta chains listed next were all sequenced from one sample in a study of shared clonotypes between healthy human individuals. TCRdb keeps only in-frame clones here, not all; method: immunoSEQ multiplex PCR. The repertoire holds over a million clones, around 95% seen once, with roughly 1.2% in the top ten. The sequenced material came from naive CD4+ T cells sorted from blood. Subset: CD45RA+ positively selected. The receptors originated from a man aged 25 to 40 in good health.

Here the CDR3 reads CASSPGPLGEETQYF. The CDR3 DNA reads TGTGCCAGCAGCCCGGGACCCCTTGGGGAAGAGACCCAGTACTTC. This sequence joins TRBV7-9 and TRBJ2-5; D possibly matches TRBD1 or TRBD2 (5 bases each). The V gene's germline CDR1 is SEHNR and CDR2 FQNEAQ (reference sequence). This CDR3 has 15 amino acids. The V and J ends lost 5 bases and 3 bases respectively, with 16 bases between them.

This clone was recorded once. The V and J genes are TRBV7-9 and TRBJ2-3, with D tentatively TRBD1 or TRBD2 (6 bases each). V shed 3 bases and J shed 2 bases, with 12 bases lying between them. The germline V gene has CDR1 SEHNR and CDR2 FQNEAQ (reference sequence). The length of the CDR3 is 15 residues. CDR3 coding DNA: TGTGCCAGCAGCTTGGGGGGCGGGAACACAGATACGCAGTATTTT. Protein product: CASSLGGGNTDTQYF.

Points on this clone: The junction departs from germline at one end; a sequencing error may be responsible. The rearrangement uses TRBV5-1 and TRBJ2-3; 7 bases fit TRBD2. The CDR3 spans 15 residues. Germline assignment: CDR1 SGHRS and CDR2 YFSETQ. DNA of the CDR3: TGCGTCAGCAGCTTGGCCAGCGGGGTCACAGATACGCAGTATTTT. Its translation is CVSSLASGVTDTQYF.

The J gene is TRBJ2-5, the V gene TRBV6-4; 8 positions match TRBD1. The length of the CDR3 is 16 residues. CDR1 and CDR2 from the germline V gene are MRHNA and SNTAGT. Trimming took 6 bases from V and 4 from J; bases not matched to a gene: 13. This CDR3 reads CASSPDRGYGGETQYF. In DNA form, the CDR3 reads TGTGCCAGCAGCCCAGACAGGGGCTACGGTGGAGAGACCCAGTACTTC.

The CDR3 bases are TGTGCCAGCAGCTGGGGCCGACTAGCGGGAGCCTACAATGAGCAGTTCTTC. It yields the protein CASSWGRLAGAYNEQFF. The V gene is TRBV5-8, the J gene TRBJ2-1, with TRBD2 matching 12 bases. Germline loops: CDR1 SGHTS, CDR2 YDEGEE. Losses at the gene ends were 3 bases for V and 2 bases for J; bases not matched to a gene: 6. The CDR3 contains 17 residues.

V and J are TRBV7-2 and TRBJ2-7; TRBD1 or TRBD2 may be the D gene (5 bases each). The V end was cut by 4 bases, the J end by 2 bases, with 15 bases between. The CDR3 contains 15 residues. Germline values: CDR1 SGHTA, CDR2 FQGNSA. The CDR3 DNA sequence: TGTGCCAGCAGCTCCACAACGGGACGGGCCTACGAGCAGTACTTC. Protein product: CASSSTTGRAYEQYF.

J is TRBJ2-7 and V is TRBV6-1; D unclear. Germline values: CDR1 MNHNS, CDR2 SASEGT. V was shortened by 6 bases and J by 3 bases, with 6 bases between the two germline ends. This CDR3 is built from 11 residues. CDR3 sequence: CASRYSYEQYF. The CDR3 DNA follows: TGTGCCAGCAGATACAGCTACGAGCAGTACTTC.

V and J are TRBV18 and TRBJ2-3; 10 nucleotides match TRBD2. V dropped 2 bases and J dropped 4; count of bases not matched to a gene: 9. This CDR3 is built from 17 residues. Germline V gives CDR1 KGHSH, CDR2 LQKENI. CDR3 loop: CASSPVGAGGSADTQYF. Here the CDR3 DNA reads TGTGCCAGCTCACCAGTCGGAGCGGGAGGGAGCGCAGATACGCAGTATTTT.

The CDR3 protein is CAGRQRGPLNYGYTF. The CDR3, as DNA: TGTGCCGGTAGGCAGAGAGGCCCTCTTAACTATGGCTACACCTTC. The V and J genes are TRBV28 and TRBJ1-2, with no clear D. There are 15 residues in the CDR3. Trimming took 11 bases from V and 1 from J, leaving 20 bases between them. CDR1 MDHEN and CDR2 SYDVKM come from the germline V gene.

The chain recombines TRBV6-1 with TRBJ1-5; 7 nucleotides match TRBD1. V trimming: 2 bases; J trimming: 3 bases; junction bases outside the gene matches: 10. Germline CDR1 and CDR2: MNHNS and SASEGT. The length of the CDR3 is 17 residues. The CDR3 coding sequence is TGTGCCAGCAGTGAAACCCTTAAGGGGGCTGACAATCAGCCCCAGCATTTT. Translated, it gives CASSETLKGADNQPQHF.

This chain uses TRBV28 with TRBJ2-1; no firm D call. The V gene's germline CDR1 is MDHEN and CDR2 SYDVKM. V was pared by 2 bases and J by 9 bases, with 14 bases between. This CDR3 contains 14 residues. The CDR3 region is CASSLTGPPREQFF. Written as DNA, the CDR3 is TGTGCCAGCAGTTTAACGGGCCCCCCACGTGAGCAGTTCTTC. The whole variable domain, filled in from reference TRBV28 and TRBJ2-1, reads DVKVTQSSRYLVKRTGEKVFLECVQDMDHENMFWYRQDPGLGLRLIYFSYDVKMKEKGDIPEGYSVSREKKERFSLILESASTNQTSMYLCASSLTGPPREQFFGPGTRLTVL.

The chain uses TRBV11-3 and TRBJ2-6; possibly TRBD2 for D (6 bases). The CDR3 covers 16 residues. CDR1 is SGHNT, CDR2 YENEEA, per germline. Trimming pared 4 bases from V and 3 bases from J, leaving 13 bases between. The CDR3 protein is CASSSARGGGANVLTF. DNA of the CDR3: TGTGCCAGCAGCTCGGCCCGGGGAGGTGGGGCCAACGTCCTGACTTTC. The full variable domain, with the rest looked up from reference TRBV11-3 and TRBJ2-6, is EAGVVQSPRYKIIEKKQPVAFWCNPISGHNTLYWYLQNLGQGPELLIRYENEEAVDDSQLPKDRFSAERLKGVDSTLKIQPAELGDSAVYLCASSSARGGGANVLTFGAGSRLTVL.

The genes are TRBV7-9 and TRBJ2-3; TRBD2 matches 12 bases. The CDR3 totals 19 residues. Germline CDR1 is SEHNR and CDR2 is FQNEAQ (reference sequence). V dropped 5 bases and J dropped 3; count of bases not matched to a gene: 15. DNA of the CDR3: TGTGCCAGCAGCCGGACCGGACTAGCGGGACTGAGAGGGACAGATACGCAGTATTTT. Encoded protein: CASSRTGLAGLRGTDTQYF.

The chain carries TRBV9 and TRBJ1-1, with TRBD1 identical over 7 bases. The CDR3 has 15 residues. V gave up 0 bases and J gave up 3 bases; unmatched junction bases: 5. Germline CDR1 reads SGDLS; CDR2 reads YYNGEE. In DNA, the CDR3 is TGTGCCAGCAGCGTAGTGACAGGGAGGGACACTGAAGCTTTCTTT. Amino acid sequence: CASSVVTGRDTEAFF.

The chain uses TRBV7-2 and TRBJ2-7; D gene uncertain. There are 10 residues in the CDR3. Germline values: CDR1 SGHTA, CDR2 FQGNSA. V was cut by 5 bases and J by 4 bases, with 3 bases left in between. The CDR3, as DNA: TGTGCCAGCAGCAAGTACGAGCAGTACTTC. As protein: CASSKYEQYF.

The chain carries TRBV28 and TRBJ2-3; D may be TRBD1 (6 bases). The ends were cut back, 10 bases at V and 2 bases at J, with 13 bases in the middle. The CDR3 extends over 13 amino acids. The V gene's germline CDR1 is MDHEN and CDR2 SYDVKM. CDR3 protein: CATEQGTTDTQYF. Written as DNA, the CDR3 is TGTGCCACCGAACAGGGAACCACAGATACGCAGTATTTT.

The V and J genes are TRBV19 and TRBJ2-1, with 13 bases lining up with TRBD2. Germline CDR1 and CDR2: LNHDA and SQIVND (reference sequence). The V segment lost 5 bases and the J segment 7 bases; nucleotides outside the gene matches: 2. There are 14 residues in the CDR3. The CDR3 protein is CASSGTSGMNEQFF. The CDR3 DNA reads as TGTGCCAGTAGTGGGACTAGCGGGATGAATGAGCAGTTCTTC.